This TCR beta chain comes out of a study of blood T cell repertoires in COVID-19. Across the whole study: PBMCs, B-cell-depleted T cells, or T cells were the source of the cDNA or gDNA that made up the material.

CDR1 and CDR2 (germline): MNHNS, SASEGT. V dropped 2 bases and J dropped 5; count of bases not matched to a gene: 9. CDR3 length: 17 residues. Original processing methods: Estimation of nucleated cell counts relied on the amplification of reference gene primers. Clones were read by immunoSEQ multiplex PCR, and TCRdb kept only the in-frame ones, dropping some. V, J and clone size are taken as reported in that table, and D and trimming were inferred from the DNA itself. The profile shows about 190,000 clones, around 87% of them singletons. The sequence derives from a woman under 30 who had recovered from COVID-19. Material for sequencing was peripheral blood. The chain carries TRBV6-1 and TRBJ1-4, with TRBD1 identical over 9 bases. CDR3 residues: CASSESPPGTGNEKLFF. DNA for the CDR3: TGTGCCAGCAGTGAATCCCCCCCCGGGACAGGGAATGAAAAACTGTTTTTT.